This T cell receptor (beta chain) was documented in a study of human T cells and chemical hapten exposure. Documented time point: patch test 1, 2 weeks after DPC sensitization. Indicated treatment: therapeutic diphenylcyclopropenone sensitization with weekly scalp DPC. Ahead of each patch test application, blood was drawn. CDR1 and CDR2 from the germline V gene are MRHNA and SNTAGT. V was cut by 4 bases and J by 2 bases, with 16 bases left in between. The CDR3 has 16 amino acids. TCRdb re-derived calls from the RACE reads in MiXCR, one entry per CDR3 protein. The table has 75,000 to 95,000 distinct CDR3 sequences, 10% to 15% seen once; the top ten hold approximately 3.7%.

Sequencing used whole blood, obtained in connection with sensitization to the hapten diphenylcyclopropenone (DPC). This receptor was taken from a woman in her fifties or sixties with alopecia areata. Some clones in this sample may be carry-over from other donors' samples. V usage is TRBV6-4 and J usage is TRBJ2-3; D perhaps matches TRBD1 (5 bases). The CDR3 bases are TGTGCCAGCAGTGGTACAGGACGGAGTGACACAGATACGCAGTATTTT. Its translation is CASSGTGRSDTDTQYF.